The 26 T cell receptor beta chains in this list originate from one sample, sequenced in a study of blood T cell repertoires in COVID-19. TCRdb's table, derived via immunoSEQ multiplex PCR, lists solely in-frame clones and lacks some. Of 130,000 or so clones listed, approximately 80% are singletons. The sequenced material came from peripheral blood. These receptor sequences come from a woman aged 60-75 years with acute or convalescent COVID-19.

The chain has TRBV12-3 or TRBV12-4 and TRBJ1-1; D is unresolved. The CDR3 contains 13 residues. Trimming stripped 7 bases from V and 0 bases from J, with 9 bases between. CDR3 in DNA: TGTGCCAGCAAAGCCTCAATGAACACTGAAGCTTTCTTT. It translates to CASKASMNTEAFF.

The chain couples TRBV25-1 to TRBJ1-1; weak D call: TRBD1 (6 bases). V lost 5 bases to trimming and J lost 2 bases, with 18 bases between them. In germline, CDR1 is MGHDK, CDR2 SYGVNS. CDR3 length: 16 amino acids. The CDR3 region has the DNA TGTGCCAGCAGTCGAACCGGGGCAGGGGCCAACACTGAAGCTTTCTTT. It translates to CASSRTGAGANTEAFF.

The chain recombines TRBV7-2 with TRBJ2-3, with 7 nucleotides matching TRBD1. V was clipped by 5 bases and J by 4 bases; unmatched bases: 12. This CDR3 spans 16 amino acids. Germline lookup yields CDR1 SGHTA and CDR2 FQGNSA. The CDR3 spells CASSALVTGRADTQYF. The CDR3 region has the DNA TGTGCCAGCAGCGCCCTAGTGACAGGGCGAGCAGATACGCAGTATTTT.

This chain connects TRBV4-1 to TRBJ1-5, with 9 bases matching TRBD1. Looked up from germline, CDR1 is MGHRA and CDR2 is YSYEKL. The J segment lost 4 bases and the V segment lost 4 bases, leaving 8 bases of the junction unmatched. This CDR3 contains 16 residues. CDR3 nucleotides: TGCGCCAGCAGCCCTGTAGCTGGGACAGGGAATCAGCCCCAGCATTTT. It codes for CASSPVAGTGNQPQHF.

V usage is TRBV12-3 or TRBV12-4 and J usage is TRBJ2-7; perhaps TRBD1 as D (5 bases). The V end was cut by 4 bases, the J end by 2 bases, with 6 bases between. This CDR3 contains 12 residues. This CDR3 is CASSYRTYEQYF. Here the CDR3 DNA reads TGTGCCAGCAGTTACAGGACCTACGAGCAGTACTTC.

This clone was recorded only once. CDR3 region: CAIRGSGENQETQYF. Here the CDR3 DNA reads TGTGCCATCAGAGGTTCAGGCGAAAACCAAGAGACCCAGTACTTC. The chain is built from TRBV10-3 and TRBJ2-5; D remains ambiguous. This CDR3 has 15 amino acids. The ends were cut back, 6 bases at V and 0 bases at J, with 14 bases in the middle. The germline V gene encodes CDR1 ENHRY and CDR2 SYGVKD.

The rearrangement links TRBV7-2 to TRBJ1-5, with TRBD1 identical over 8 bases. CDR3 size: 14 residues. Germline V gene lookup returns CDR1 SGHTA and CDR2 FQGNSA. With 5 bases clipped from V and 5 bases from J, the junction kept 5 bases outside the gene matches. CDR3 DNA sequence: TGTGCCAGCAGCGATACAGGGGGGTATCAGCCCCAGCATTTT. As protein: CASSDTGGYQPQHF. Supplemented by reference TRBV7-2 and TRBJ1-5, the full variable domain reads GAGVSQSPSNKVTEKGKDVELRCDPISGHTALYWYRQSLGQGLEFLIYFQGNSAPDKSGLPSDRFSAERTGGSVSTLTIQRTQQEDSAVYLCASSDTGGYQPQHFGDGTRLSIL.

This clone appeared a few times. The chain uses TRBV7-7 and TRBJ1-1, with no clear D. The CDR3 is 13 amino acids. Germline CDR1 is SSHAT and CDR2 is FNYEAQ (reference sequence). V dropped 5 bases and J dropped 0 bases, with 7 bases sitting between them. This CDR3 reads CASSQVMNTEAFF. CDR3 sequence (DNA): TGTGCCAGCAGCCAGGTCATGAACACTGAAGCTTTCTTT.

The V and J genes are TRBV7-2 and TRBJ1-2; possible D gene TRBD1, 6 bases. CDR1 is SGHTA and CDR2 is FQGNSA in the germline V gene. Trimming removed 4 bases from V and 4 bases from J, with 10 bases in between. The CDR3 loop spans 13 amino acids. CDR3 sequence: CASSSRQAYGYTF. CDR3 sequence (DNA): TGTGCCAGCAGCTCTAGACAGGCCTATGGCTACACCTTC.

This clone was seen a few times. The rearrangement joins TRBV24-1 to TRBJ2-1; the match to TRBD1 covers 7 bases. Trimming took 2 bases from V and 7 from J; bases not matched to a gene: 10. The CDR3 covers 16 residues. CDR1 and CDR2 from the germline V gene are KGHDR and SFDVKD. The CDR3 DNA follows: TGTGCCACCAGTGATTATAGTAGGACAGGACAAAATGAGCAGTTCTTC. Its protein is CATSDYSRTGQNEQFF.

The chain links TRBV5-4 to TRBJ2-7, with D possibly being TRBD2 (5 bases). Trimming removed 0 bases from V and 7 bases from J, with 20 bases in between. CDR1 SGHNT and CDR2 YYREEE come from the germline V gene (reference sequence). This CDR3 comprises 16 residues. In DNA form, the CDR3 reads TGTGCCAGCAGCTTGGCCACGGGCGGGCGATTTCGAGAGCAGTACTTC. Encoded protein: CASSLATGGRFREQYF.

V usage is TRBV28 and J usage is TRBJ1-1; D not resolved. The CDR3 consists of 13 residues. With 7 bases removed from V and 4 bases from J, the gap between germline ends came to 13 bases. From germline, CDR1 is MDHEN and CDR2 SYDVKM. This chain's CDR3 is CASITGETTEAFF. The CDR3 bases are TGTGCCAGCATCACCGGGGAAACCACTGAAGCTTTCTTT.

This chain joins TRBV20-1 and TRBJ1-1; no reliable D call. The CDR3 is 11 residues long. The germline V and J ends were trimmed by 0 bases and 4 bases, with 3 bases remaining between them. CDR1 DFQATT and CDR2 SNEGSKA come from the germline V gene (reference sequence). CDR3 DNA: TGCAGTGCTAGAGAGAGCACTGAAGCTTTCTTT. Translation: CSARESTEAFF.

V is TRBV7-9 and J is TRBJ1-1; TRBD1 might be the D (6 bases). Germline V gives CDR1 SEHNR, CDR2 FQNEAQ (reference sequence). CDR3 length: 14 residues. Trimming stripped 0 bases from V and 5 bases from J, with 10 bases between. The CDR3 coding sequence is TGTGCCAGCAGCTTAGCTAAGGGGGGGACTGAAGCTTTCTTT. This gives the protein CASSLAKGGTEAFF.

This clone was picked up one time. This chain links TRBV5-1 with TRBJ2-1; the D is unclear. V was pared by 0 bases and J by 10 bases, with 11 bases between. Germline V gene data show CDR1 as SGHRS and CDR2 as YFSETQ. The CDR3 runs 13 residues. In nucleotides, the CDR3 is TGCGCCAGCAGCTTGGCCCATGGCGGCGAGCAGTTCTTC. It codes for CASSLAHGGEQFF.

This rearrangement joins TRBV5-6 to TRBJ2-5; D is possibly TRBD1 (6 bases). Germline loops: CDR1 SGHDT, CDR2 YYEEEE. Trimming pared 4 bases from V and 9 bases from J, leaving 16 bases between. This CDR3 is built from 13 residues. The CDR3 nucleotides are TGTGCCAGCAGCCGTTCCATTGACAGGCCCCAGTACTTC. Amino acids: CASSRSIDRPQYF.

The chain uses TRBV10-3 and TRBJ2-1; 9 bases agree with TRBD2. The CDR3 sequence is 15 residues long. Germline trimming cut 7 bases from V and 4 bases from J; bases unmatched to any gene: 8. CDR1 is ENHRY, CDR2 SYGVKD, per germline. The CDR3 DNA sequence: TGTGCCATCAACCCGAGCGGGGGGACTTACAATGAGCAGTTCTTC. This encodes CAINPSGGTYNEQFF.

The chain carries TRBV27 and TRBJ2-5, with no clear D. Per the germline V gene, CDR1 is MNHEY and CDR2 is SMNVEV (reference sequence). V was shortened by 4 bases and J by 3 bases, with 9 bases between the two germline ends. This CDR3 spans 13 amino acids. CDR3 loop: CASSSLEKETQYF. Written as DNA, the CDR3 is TGTGCCAGCAGTTCCCTGGAGAAAGAGACCCAGTACTTC.

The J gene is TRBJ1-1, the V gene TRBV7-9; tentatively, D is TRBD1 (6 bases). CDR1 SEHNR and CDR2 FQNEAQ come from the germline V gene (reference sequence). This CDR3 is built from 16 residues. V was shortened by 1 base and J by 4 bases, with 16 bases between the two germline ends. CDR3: CASSLEAGAPSTEAFF. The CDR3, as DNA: TGTGCCAGCAGCTTAGAGGCAGGGGCCCCGAGCACTGAAGCTTTCTTT.

Here the CDR3 DNA reads TGCGCCAGCAGCTTGGGTGGGGGGGCGTACAATGAGCAGTTCTTC. Its protein is CASSLGGGAYNEQFF. The chain carries TRBV5-1 and TRBJ2-1; D perhaps matches TRBD2 (7 bases). This CDR3 has 15 amino acids. The germline V and J ends were trimmed by 0 bases and 4 bases, with 11 bases remaining between them. Germline CDR1 SGHRS, CDR2 YFSETQ.

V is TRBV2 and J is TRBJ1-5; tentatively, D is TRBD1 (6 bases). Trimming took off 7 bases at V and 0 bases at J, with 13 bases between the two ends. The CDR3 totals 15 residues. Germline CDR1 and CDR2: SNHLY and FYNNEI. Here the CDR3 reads CASTPGQSSNQPQHF. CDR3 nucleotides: TGTGCCAGCACACCAGGACAGTCTAGCAATCAGCCCCAGCATTTT.

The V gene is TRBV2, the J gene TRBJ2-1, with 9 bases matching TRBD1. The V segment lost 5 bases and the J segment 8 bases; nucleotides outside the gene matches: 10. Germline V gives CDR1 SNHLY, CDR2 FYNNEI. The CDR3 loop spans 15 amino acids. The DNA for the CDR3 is TGTGCCAGCAGTATAAACAGGGGGCAAGGGGATGAGCAGTTCTTC. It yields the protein CASSINRGQGDEQFF.

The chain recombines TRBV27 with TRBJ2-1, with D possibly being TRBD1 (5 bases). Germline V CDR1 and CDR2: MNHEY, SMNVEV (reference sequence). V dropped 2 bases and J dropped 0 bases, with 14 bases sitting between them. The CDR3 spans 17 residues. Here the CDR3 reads CASSLKESGHSYNEQFF. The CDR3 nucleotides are TGTGCCAGCAGTTTAAAAGAATCCGGACACTCCTACAATGAGCAGTTCTTC.

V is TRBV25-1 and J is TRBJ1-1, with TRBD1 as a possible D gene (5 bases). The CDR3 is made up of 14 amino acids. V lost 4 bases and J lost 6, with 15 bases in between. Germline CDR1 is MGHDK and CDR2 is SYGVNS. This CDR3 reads CASSAQGGRAEAFF. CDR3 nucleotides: TGTGCCAGCAGTGCCCAGGGCGGGAGGGCTGAAGCTTTCTTT.

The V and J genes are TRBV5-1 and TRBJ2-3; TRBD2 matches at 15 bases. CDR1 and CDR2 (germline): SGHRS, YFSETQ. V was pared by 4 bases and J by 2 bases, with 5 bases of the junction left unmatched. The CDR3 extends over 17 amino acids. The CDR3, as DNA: TGCGCCAGCAGCACTGGACTAGCGGGGGGGCCCACAGATACGCAGTATTTT. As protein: CASSTGLAGGPTDTQYF.

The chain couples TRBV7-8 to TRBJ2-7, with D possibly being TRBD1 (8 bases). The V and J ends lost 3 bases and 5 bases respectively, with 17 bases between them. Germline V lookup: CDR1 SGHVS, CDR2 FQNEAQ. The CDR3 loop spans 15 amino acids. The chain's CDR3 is CASSFTQGGVDEQYF. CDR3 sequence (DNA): TGTGCCAGCAGCTTTACACAGGGGGGGGTTGACGAGCAGTACTTC.